The 2 T cell receptor beta chains below all came from one sample that was sequenced in a study of quantifying T cell responses using KT2 cells (dated by TCRdb to between 2016 and 2019). For the wider study: RNA was DNase-treated and reverse transcribed with TCR alpha and beta constant-region primers, mostly using SuperScript III.

To prepare the library, UMI-ligation and nested PCR was applied. The data were produced on an Illumina MiSeq. T4 RNA ligase 1 was used to ligate a single-stranded oligonucleotide containing the Illumina SP2 sequence and a UMI to the 3' end of the cDNA. PCR1 consisted of 4 cycles (98 degrees C 15 s, 69 degrees C 30 s, 72 degrees C 40 s), and for the beta primer an equimolar mix of RC1.1 and RC1.2 was used to cover TRBC1 and TRBC2. TCRdb ran its own pipeline on the public reads, namely fastp trimming at Q25 and MiXCR clone calling, and kept in-frame beta chains. Rows are unified per CDR3 protein, each entry keeping the most common DNA and genes. The sample table records 52,000 or so distinct CDR3 sequences; roughly an eighth of these occur just once. Of the sample, about 9.7% is held by the ten largest clones. Sequencing input: PBMCs spiked with cells of the T cell clone KT2. The source is a human donor.

Ten or more counts support this clonotype. In DNA form, the CDR3 reads TGCGCCAGCAGCCAGGGACCGGGACAGGAGATCTCTGGGGCCAACGTCCTGACTTTC. It yields the protein CASSQGPGQEISGANVLTF. This chain connects TRBV4-3 to TRBJ2-6, with 8 positions matching TRBD1. The CDR3 has 19 residues. The germline V gene has CDR1 LGHNA and CDR2 YSLEER. V was pared by 3 bases and J by 0 bases, with 10 bases of the junction left unmatched.

The chain joins TRBV7-2 to TRBJ2-5; TRBD1 matches at 7 bases. CDR1 is SGHTA, CDR2 FQGNSA, per germline. The CDR3 sequence is 14 residues long. J was trimmed by 4 bases and V by 3 bases; bases with no gene match: 5. In nucleotides, the CDR3 is TGTGCCAGCAGCTTTCAAGGGGGCCGAGAGACCCAGTACTTC. Amino acids: CASSFQGGRETQYF.